These 28 T cell receptor beta chains originate from one sample sequenced in a study of blood T cell repertoires in COVID-19. Profiling relied on immunoSEQ multiplex PCR, and the TCRdb table lists in-frame clones only, not all of them. Counted here are about 150,000 clones, 80% to 90% occurring once; the ten biggest clones make up 3% to 4%. The sequencing sample was made of peripheral blood. These receptors were obtained from a woman aged 65 to 85 with acute or convalescent COVID-19.

The chain joins TRBV9 to TRBJ2-5, with 7 bases lining up with TRBD2. The junction had 7 bases not matched to a gene; V was cut back by 0 bases and J by 5 bases. The CDR3 sequence is 15 residues long. The germline gives CDR1 SGDLS, CDR2 YYNGEE. Here the CDR3 reads CASSVAAGAGETQYF. In DNA, the CDR3 is TGTGCCAGCAGCGTAGCGGCGGGAGCGGGGGAGACCCAGTACTTC. The variable domain in full, with the rest retrieved from reference TRBV9 and TRBJ2-5, is DSGVTQTPKHLITATGQRVTLRCSPRSGDLSVYWYQQSLDQGLQFLIQYYNGEERAKGNILERFSAQQFPDLHSELNLSSLELGDSALYFCASSVAAGAGETQYFGPGTRLLVL.

This chain uses TRBV30 with TRBJ2-7; D is perhaps TRBD2 (5 bases). The CDR3 covers 14 residues. V dropped 2 bases and J dropped 4 bases, with 15 bases sitting between them. Germline assignment: CDR1 GTSNPN and CDR2 SVGIG (reference sequence). CDR3 sequence reads: CAWSPGLERYEQYF. The DNA of the CDR3 is TGTGCCTGGAGTCCGGGATTAGAGCGATACGAGCAGTACTTC.

A single count supports this clone. V usage is TRBV7-8 and J usage is TRBJ1-5; tentative D call: TRBD1 (6 bases). Germline CDR1 and CDR2: SGHVS and FQNEAQ. With 1 base removed from V and 7 bases from J, the gap between germline ends came to 17 bases. This CDR3 is 16 amino acids long. The CDR3 DNA reads as TGTGCCAGCAGCTTAGTCCAGGGGTTGAGGGTGCAGCCCCAGCATTTT. Its translation: CASSLVQGLRVQPQHF. The whole variable domain, filled in from reference TRBV7-8 and TRBJ1-5, reads GAGVSQSPRYKVAKRGQDVALRCDPISGHVSLFWYQQALGQGPEFLTYFQNEAQLDKSGLPSDRFFAERPEGSVSTLKIQRTQQEDSAVYLCASSLVQGLRVQPQHFGDGTRLSIL.

A word on this clone: The sample carries other DNA sequences with the same CDR3. The V call is TRBV11-2, the J call TRBJ1-5; D gene uncertain. CDR1 and CDR2 (germline): SGHAT, FQNNGV. Deletions cut 1 base from V and 4 bases from J, with 5 bases between. This CDR3 has 13 amino acids. The CDR3 sequence is CASSLGQNQPQHF. The CDR3 nucleotides are TGTGCCAGCAGCTTAGGGCAGAATCAGCCCCAGCATTTT.

This chain uses TRBV7-9 with TRBJ2-7; 9 bases match TRBD1. CDR1 is SEHNR, CDR2 FQNEAQ, per germline (reference sequence). Trimming removed 5 bases from V and 2 bases from J; junction bases left unmatched: 7. CDR3 length: 15 amino acids. In DNA, the CDR3 is TGTGCCAGCAGCCGTGGACAGGGGCCGACCTACGAGCAGTACTTC. Translated, it gives CASSRGQGPTYEQYF.

The chain links TRBV27 to TRBJ1-4; D is unclear. V lost 0 bases and J 7 bases, leaving 12 bases between the germline ends. The CDR3 consists of 15 residues. Per germline, CDR1 MNHEY and CDR2 SMNVEV (reference sequence). This chain's CDR3 is CASSLSKFRGEKLFF. CDR3 sequence (DNA): TGTGCCAGCAGTTTATCGAAGTTCCGGGGTGAAAAACTGTTTTTT.

The J gene is TRBJ2-1, the V gene TRBV3-1 (or the pseudogene TRBV3-2); TRBD1 matches 10 bases. The ends lost 4 bases at V and 4 bases at J; junction bases unmatched: 7. CDR1 and CDR2 from the germline V gene are LGHDT and YNNKEL (reference sequence). The CDR3 is 16 residues long. The DNA of the CDR3 is TGTGCCAGCAGCCCACGGACAGGGGGAATGTACAATGAGCAGTTCTTC. This gives the protein CASSPRTGGMYNEQFF.

J is TRBJ1-2 and V is TRBV4-3; no firm D call. The V and J ends lost 0 bases and 1 base respectively, with 12 bases between them. The CDR3 spans 16 residues. CDR1 is LGHNA and CDR2 is YSLEER in the germline V gene. The CDR3, as DNA: TGCGCCAGCAGCCAAGATTCCCTTGTGTTTAACTATGGCTACACCTTC. Translated, it gives CASSQDSLVFNYGYTF.

V and J are TRBV2 and TRBJ1-1; perhaps TRBD1 as D (6 bases). The germline V gene has CDR1 SNHLY and CDR2 FYNNEI. This CDR3 has 13 amino acids. Trimming cost V 7 bases and J 0 bases, with 9 bases left between them. Written as DNA, the CDR3 is TGTGCCAGCATGGGGGCCATGAACACTGAAGCTTTCTTT. This sequence encodes CASMGAMNTEAFF. Combining the CDR3 with reference TRBV2 and TRBJ1-1 gives the whole variable domain EPEVTQTPSHQVTQMGQEVILRCVPISNHLYFYWYRQILGQKVEFLVSFYNNEISEKSEIFDDQFSVERPDGSNFTLKIRSTKLEDSAMYFCASMGAMNTEAFFGQGTRLTVV.

The V and J genes are TRBV9 and TRBJ2-1; D perhaps matches TRBD1 (7 bases). Trimming stripped 0 bases from V and 9 bases from J, with 16 bases between. The CDR3 is 15 residues long. The germline CDR1 and CDR2 sequences are SGDLS and YYNGEE. CDR3 in DNA: TGTGCCAGCAGCGTAGGTGGAGGGGGCTGGGGTGAGCAGTTCTTC. Amino acid sequence: CASSVGGGGWGEQFF. The complete variable domain, with remaining parts taken from reference TRBV9 and TRBJ2-1, reads DSGVTQTPKHLITATGQRVTLRCSPRSGDLSVYWYQQSLDQGLQFLIQYYNGEERAKGNILERFSAQQFPDLHSELNLSSLELGDSALYFCASSVGGGGWGEQFFGPGTRLTVL.

In nucleotides, the CDR3 is TGTGCCAGCAGTGAATCCCCCGGACAGGGGCGCTCCTACGAGCAGTACTTC. Translating gives CASSESPGQGRSYEQYF. This chain uses TRBV25-1 with TRBJ2-7, with 9 bases identical to TRBD1. CDR1 is MGHDK and CDR2 is SYGVNS in the germline V gene. This CDR3 contains 17 residues. V dropped 1 base and J dropped 0; count of bases not matched to a gene: 7.

The J gene is TRBJ1-2, the V gene TRBV1; the table's TRBD1 call for D was not verified on the DNA. TRBV1 is classified as a pseudogene. CDR3 length: 16 residues. In DNA, the CDR3 is TGCACCAGCAGCCAAGATTTGGGCAGGGGCGTCAATGGCTACACCTTC. Its translation: CTSSQDLGRGVNGYTF.

The rearrangement links TRBV9 to TRBJ2-3, with 9 bases lining up with TRBD2. V was clipped by 3 bases and J by 0 bases; unmatched bases: 11. CDR1 is SGDLS and CDR2 is YYNGEE in the germline V gene. CDR3 length equals 18 residues. CDR3 sequence reads: CASSGSGRWRSSTDTQYF. CDR3 nucleotide sequence: TGTGCCAGCAGCGGTAGCGGGAGATGGAGGTCTAGCACAGATACGCAGTATTTT. Using reference TRBV9 and TRBJ2-3 for the parts outside the CDR3, the full variable domain is DSGVTQTPKHLITATGQRVTLRCSPRSGDLSVYWYQQSLDQGLQFLIQYYNGEERAKGNILERFSAQQFPDLHSELNLSSLELGDSALYFCASSGSGRWRSSTDTQYFGPGTRLTVL.

The chain links TRBV27 to TRBJ1-4, with 8 positions matching TRBD1. V was pared by 3 bases and J by 7 bases, with 10 bases of the junction left unmatched. Germline lookup yields CDR1 MNHEY and CDR2 SMNVEV (reference sequence). The CDR3 is 16 amino acids. The CDR3 DNA reads as TGTGCCAGCAGTTTCCTGAGGACAGGGTCGGCTGAAAAACTGTTTTTT. As protein: CASSFLRTGSAEKLFF.

DNA of the CDR3: TGTGCCAGTAGTATGTTTAGGACCGGGGTTCGATCACCCCTCCACTTT. It codes for CASSMFRTGVRSPLHF. The chain has TRBV19 and TRBJ1-6; no definite D call. Germline V CDR1 and CDR2: LNHDA, SQIVND (reference sequence). The CDR3 is made up of 16 amino acids. V lost 3 bases and J 10 bases, leaving 19 bases between the germline ends.

The genes are TRBV27 and TRBJ1-2, with D perhaps matching TRBD1 (5 bases). Deletions cut 3 bases from V and 3 bases from J, with 11 bases between. CDR1 and CDR2 (germline): MNHEY, SMNVEV (reference sequence). CDR3 length: 14 amino acids. The CDR3 DNA reads TGTGCCAGCAGTTTCCGGGGGGGGTACTATGGCTACACCTTC. Translated, it gives CASSFRGGYYGYTF.

This clone showed up just once. The chain joins TRBV28 to TRBJ2-1; 12 nucleotides align to TRBD2. The CDR3 is 15 amino acids. Trimming at V came to 3 bases and at J to 6 bases, leaving 3 bases not matched to a gene. Germline-derived CDR1 and CDR2 are MDHEN and SYDVKM. CDR3 loop: CASSFTSGRFNEQFF. The DNA for the CDR3 is TGTGCCAGCAGTTTTACTAGCGGGAGGTTCAATGAGCAGTTCTTC.

CDR3 amino acids: CAWTRTGGYEQYF. The CDR3 DNA reads as TGTGCCTGGACGCGGACAGGGGGGTACGAGCAGTACTTC. The chain combines TRBV30 with TRBJ2-7, with 10 bases lining up with TRBD1. J gave up 4 bases and V 4 bases, and 4 bases lay outside the gene matches. Germline CDR1 GTSNPN, CDR2 SVGIG (reference sequence). The CDR3 runs to 13 residues. The variable domain in full, completed from reference TRBV30 and TRBJ2-7, reads SQTIHQWPATLVQPVGSPLSLECTVEGTSNPNLYWYRQAAGRGLQLLFYSVGIGQISSEVPQNLSASRPQDRQFILSSKKLLLSDSGFYLCAWTRTGGYEQYFGPGTRLTVT.

The rearrangement uses TRBV4-2 and TRBJ1-6; possibly TRBD1 for D (5 bases). Germline V gene data show CDR1 as LGHNA and CDR2 as YNFKEQ. This CDR3 is built from 18 residues. Trimming stripped 0 bases from V and 5 bases from J, with 17 bases between. CDR3 bases: TGTGCCAGCAGCCAAGATCTAAAGGCCGGGGGAGATAATTCACCCCTCCACTTT. Translation: CASSQDLKAGGDNSPLHF.

Remarks on this clone: A read error may produce the germline difference seen at one junction end. This chain uses TRBV6-1 with TRBJ1-1; D ambiguous. This CDR3 is 12 amino acids long. Germline values: CDR1 MNHNS, CDR2 SASEGT. CDR3 in DNA: TGTGCCAGCAGTGAAACCCAATCTATCGTTCACTTT. Amino acids: CASSETQSIVHF.

The chain is built from TRBV3-1 (or the pseudogene TRBV3-2) and TRBJ2-3; 7 bases agree with TRBD2. The trim removed 4 bases at V and 9 bases at J, leaving 10 bases unmatched. The germline V gene encodes CDR1 LGHDT and CDR2 YNNKEL (reference sequence). The CDR3 runs 14 residues. CDR3 in DNA: TGTGCCAGCAGCCTTGGACTAGTTCCGATCACGCAGTATTTT. This encodes CASSLGLVPITQYF.

The chain recombines TRBV7-9 with TRBJ1-1, with D possibly TRBD1 on 6 matching bases. Germline V gene sequence: CDR1 SEHNR, CDR2 FQNEAQ (reference sequence). Deletions cut 5 bases from V and 4 bases from J, with 14 bases between. The CDR3 is made up of 14 amino acids. CDR3 loop: CASSAQGGLTEAFF. The CDR3 DNA follows: TGTGCCAGCAGCGCACAGGGAGGGCTCACTGAAGCTTTCTTT.

The chain carries TRBV11-3 and TRBJ2-3; a possible D gene is TRBD1 (6 bases). The V gene lost 4 bases and the J gene lost 1 base, with 12 bases spanning the gap. Germline V gene data show CDR1 as SGHNT and CDR2 as YENEEA. The CDR3 is 15 amino acids. CDR3 sequence (DNA): TGTGCCAGCAGCTCCCCGGGACACGGCACAGATACGCAGTATTTT. As protein: CASSSPGHGTDTQYF.

The V call is TRBV9, the J call TRBJ2-7; TRBD1 aligns across 8 bases. The CDR3 length is 13 residues. Germline V gene lookup returns CDR1 SGDLS and CDR2 YYNGEE. V was pared by 4 bases and J by 3 bases, with 3 bases of the junction left unmatched. The CDR3 region is CASSPGQGYEQYF. CDR3 DNA sequence: TGTGCCAGCAGCCCCGGACAGGGCTACGAGCAGTACTTC.

The gene calls are TRBV27 and TRBJ2-7, with a weak D call TRBD2 (5 bases). CDR3 length equals 14 residues. The germline V gene has CDR1 MNHEY and CDR2 SMNVEV (reference sequence). V lost 5 bases and J lost 1, with 12 bases in between. The CDR3, as DNA: TGTGCCAGCAGTCTGGGAGACCGGTCCTACGAGCAGTACTTC. Translation gives CASSLGDRSYEQYF.

The chain has TRBV6-5 and TRBJ1-2; D gene unclear. CDR1 and CDR2 (germline): MNHEY, SVGAGI. The CDR3 length is 13 residues. The V gene lost 3 bases and the J gene lost 8 bases, with 13 bases spanning the gap. The CDR3 is CASSYYRAGGYTF. The CDR3 DNA follows: TGTGCCAGCAGTTATTACCGGGCGGGGGGCTACACCTTC.

The chain couples TRBV5-1 to TRBJ2-7; tentative D call: TRBD1 (6 bases). The germline CDR1 and CDR2 sequences are SGHRS and YFSETQ. Trimming shortened V by 0 bases and J by 3 bases, and 10 bases separated the two germline ends. This CDR3 contains 14 residues. The CDR3 is CASSLVGRGYEQYF. The CDR3 region has the DNA TGCGCCAGCAGCTTGGTGGGCAGGGGCTACGAGCAGTACTTC.

V gene TRBV5-6 combines with J gene TRBJ2-4; TRBD2 matches at 9 bases. The CDR3 totals 15 residues. V lost 3 bases to trimming and J lost 3 bases; unmatched junction nucleotides: 4. CDR1 is SGHDT and CDR2 is YYEEEE in the germline V gene. The CDR3 here is CASSWGTSSKNIQYF. In nucleotides, the CDR3 is TGTGCCAGCAGCTGGGGGACTAGCAGCAAAAACATTCAGTACTTC.